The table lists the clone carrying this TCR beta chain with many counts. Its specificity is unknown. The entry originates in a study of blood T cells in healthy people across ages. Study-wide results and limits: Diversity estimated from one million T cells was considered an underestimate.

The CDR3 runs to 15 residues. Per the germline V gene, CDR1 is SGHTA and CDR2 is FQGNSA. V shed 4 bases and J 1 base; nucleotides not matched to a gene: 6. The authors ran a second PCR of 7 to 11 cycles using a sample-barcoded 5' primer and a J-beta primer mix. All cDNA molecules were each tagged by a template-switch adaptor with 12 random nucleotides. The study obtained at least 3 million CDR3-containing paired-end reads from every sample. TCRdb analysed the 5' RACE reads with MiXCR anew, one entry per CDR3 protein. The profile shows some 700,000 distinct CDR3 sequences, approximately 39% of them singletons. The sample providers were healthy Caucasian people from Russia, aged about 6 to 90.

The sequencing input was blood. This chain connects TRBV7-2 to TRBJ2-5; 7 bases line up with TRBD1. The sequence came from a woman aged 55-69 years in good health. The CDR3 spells CASSSTQGPQETQYF. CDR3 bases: TGTGCCAGCAGCTCCACACAGGGGCCCCAAGAGACCCAGTACTTC.